This T cell receptor beta chain is drawn from a study of CD8+ T cells in alopecia areata. Across the study: Each day, treated patients took oral tofacitinib twice, at 5 to 10 mg per dose. General study results and limits: Scalp specimens additionally yield sequences from normal skin's resident alphabeta T cells.

CDR1 is SQVTM, CDR2 ANQGSEA, per germline. The CDR3 is made up of 14 amino acids. V gave up 6 bases and J gave up 7 bases; unmatched junction bases: 10. Following extraction, RNA underwent reverse transcription to cDNA, which served as the sequencing template. The assay was immunoSEQ multiplex PCR, and TCRdb's table has in-frame clones only and misses some. This sample carries roughly 250,000 clones, about 68% of them seen once, and the ten largest clones take 1% to 1.5%. Researchers picked out CD4+ and CD8+ T cells from PBMCs by sorting. As for this clone: Its antigen remains unidentified.

This sequence was found in a human donor with alopecia areata. The chain combines TRBV29-1 with TRBJ1-3; 9 bases align to TRBD1. The sequencing here drew on CD4+ T cells sorted from blood, taken at week 0. CDR3 sequence: CSVAGQGARNTIYF. CDR3 sequence (DNA): TGCAGCGTCGCGGGACAGGGCGCTCGGAACACCATATATTTT. Based on the CDR3 plus reference TRBV29-1 and TRBJ1-3, the full variable domain is SAVISQKPSRDICQRGTSLTIQCQVDSQVTMMFWYRQQPGQSLTLIATANQGSEATYESGFVIDKFPISRPNLTFSTLTVSNMSPEDSSIYLCSVAGQGARNTIYFGEGSWLTVV.